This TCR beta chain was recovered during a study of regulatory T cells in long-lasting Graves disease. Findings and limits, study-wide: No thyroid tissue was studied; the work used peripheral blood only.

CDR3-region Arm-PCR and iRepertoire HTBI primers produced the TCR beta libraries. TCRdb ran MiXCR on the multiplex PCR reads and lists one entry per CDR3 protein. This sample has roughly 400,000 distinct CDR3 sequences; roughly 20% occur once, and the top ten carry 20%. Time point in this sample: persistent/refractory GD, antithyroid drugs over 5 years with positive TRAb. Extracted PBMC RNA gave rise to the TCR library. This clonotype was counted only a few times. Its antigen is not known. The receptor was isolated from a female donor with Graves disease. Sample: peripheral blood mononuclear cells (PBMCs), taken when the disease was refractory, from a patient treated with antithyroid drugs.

CDR3 region: CASSPEIGLGASYEQYF. The CDR3, as DNA: TGTGCCAGCAGTCCGGAAATAGGACTAGGCGCCTCCTACGAGCAGTACTTC. The gene calls are TRBV12-3 or TRBV12-4 and TRBJ2-7; TRBD2 matches 7 bases. V lost 5 bases, J lost 0 bases, and 13 bases stayed unmatched. The CDR3 is 17 residues long.